This paragraph covers one T cell receptor (beta chain) sequence. The data derive from a study of blood T cell repertoires in COVID-19. Study at large: PBMCs, B-cell-depleted T cells, or T cells were the source of the cDNA or gDNA that made up the material.

Repertoires were generated with immunoSEQ multiplex PCR, while TCRdb's copy carries only in-frame clones and drops some. The data show about 250,000 clones, 65% to 85% seen once. This CDR3 is 17 amino acids long. Germline loops: CDR1 MDHEN, CDR2 SYDVKM. V lost 2 bases and J 2 bases, leaving 16 bases between the germline ends. The chain recombines TRBV28 with TRBJ1-5; D might be TRBD1 (5 bases). The TCR was taken from an elderly man with acute or convalescent COVID-19. Sequenced: peripheral blood. CDR3 sequence: CASSLRGPLSGNQPQHF. For the CDR3, the DNA is TGTGCCAGCAGTTTAAGGGGCCCACTATCGGGCAATCAGCCCCAGCATTTT.